The 30 T cell receptor beta chains given below trace back to one sample, sequenced in a study of OX40 agonist ivuxolimab in advanced cancers. The method was immunoSEQ multiplex PCR; TCRdb's version includes in-frame clones alone and lacks a portion of them. The sample contains around 60,000 clones, about 85% of which appear only once. Here the sequenced sample was CD4+ or CD8+ T cells sorted from blood, taken in a trial of the OX40 agonist ivuxolimab. Source of these receptors: an adult with an advanced solid tumor such as melanoma, head and neck, liver or kidney cancer.

In this sample, this clone turned up once. The chain recombines TRBV15 with TRBJ1-2; 12 nucleotides line up with TRBD1. CDR3 length: 14 residues. V was pared by 1 base and J by 9 bases, with 3 bases of the junction left unmatched. From germline, CDR1 is LNHNV and CDR2 YYDKDF (reference sequence). This chain's CDR3 is CATSRGGTGGRYTF. Here the CDR3 DNA reads TGTGCCACCAGCAGAGGGGGGACAGGGGGCCGCTACACCTTC.

J is TRBJ2-5 and V is TRBV5-1; possible D gene TRBD2, 5 bases. This CDR3 is built from 14 residues. The germline V gene encodes CDR1 SGHRS and CDR2 YFSETQ. Trimming cost V 0 bases and J 6 bases, with 12 bases left between them. DNA of the CDR3: TGCGCCAGCAGCTTGGATGGGTCGGGGAAGACCCAGTACTTC. Protein: CASSLDGSGKTQYF.

The chain uses TRBV25-1 and TRBJ2-7; 7 nucleotides match TRBD1. J was trimmed by 1 base and V by 4 bases; bases with no gene match: 7. CDR1 is MGHDK and CDR2 is SYGVNS in the germline V gene. This CDR3 is 15 amino acids long. The CDR3 sequence: CASSANNRGSYEQYF. The CDR3 coding sequence is TGTGCCAGCAGTGCTAATAACAGGGGATCCTACGAGCAGTACTTC.

The chain links TRBV28 to TRBJ1-2, with D perhaps matching TRBD1 (6 bases). CDR1 and CDR2 (germline): MDHEN, SYDVKM. This CDR3 region has 13 residues. Between the trimmed V and J ends, which lost 10 bases and 5 bases, there was a span of 17 bases. The CDR3 DNA is TGTGCCACCTCGGTGTGGGACACGTATGGCTACACCTTC. Translation: CATSVWDTYGYTF.

The chain combines TRBV14 with TRBJ2-3; 8 bases fit TRBD2. Trimming removed 4 bases from V and 4 bases from J; junction bases left unmatched: 4. Germline loops: CDR1 SGHDN, CDR2 FVKESK. This CDR3 comprises 14 residues. Written as DNA, the CDR3 is TGTGCCAGCAGCCGGGGACTAGGCTCAGATACGCAGTATTTT. Translation: CASSRGLGSDTQYF.

This sequence joins TRBV5-6 and TRBJ2-5; D is unclear. Deletions cut 4 bases from V and 5 bases from J, with 12 bases between. The CDR3 has 13 residues. The germline V gene has CDR1 SGHDT and CDR2 YYEEEE. The chain's CDR3 is CASSRDLGETQYF. CDR3 DNA sequence: TGTGCCAGCAGCCGAGACTTGGGGGAGACCCAGTACTTC.

This clone was found a few times. V and J are TRBV6-5 and TRBJ1-1; TRBD1 aligns across 8 bases. Germline CDR1 reads MNHEY; CDR2 reads SVGAGI. The CDR3 is 15 residues long. J was trimmed by 1 base and V by 7 bases; bases with no gene match: 8. The CDR3: CASIDRGGRNTEAFF. CDR3 in DNA: TGTGCCAGCATCGACAGGGGAGGACGGAACACTGAAGCTTTCTTT.

The V and J genes are TRBV19 and TRBJ2-7; D is unclear. V was clipped by 0 bases and J by 0 bases, with 6 bases between them. The germline gives CDR1 LNHDA, CDR2 SQIVND (reference sequence). This CDR3 comprises 14 residues. In DNA, the CDR3 is TGTGCCAGTAGTATAGACGAAAGCTCCTACGAGCAGTACTTC. The encoded protein is CASSIDESSYEQYF.

The gene calls are TRBV5-4 and TRBJ2-2; no clear D. Germline loops: CDR1 SGHNT, CDR2 YYREEE (reference sequence). The V end was cut by 0 bases, the J end by 2 bases, with 8 bases between. The CDR3 is 15 amino acids. The chain's CDR3 is CASSLGGRNTGELFF. In nucleotides, the CDR3 is TGTGCCAGCAGCTTGGGCGGTCGTAACACCGGGGAGCTGTTTTTT.

The gene calls are TRBV7-2 and TRBJ2-3; perhaps D is TRBD1 or TRBD2 (5 bases each). V was pared by 6 bases and J by 8 bases, with 18 bases between. Germline V lookup: CDR1 SGHTA, CDR2 FQGNSA. The CDR3 extends over 14 amino acids. CDR3 region: CASRAGLAAATQYF. CDR3 nucleotide sequence: TGTGCCAGCAGGGCAGGGCTAGCCGCGGCTACGCAGTATTTT.

The chain links TRBV10-3 to TRBJ2-5; 8 nucleotides align to TRBD2. The J segment lost 3 bases and the V segment lost 4 bases, leaving 7 bases of the junction unmatched. This CDR3 region has 15 residues. The germline V gene has CDR1 ENHRY and CDR2 SYGVKD. The CDR3 DNA sequence: TGTGCCATCAGTGGGGGGACTAGATCGAAAGAGACCCAGTACTTC. This codes for CAISGGTRSKETQYF.

This chain uses TRBV12-5 with TRBJ2-1, with D perhaps TRBD1 (5 bases). Trimming left V 5 bases short and J 12 bases short, with 17 bases between. Germline CDR1 and CDR2: LGHNT and FRNRAP. The CDR3 runs 13 residues. This chain's CDR3 is CASGMGQDRGQFF. CDR3 nucleotides: TGTGCTAGTGGTATGGGGCAGGATCGTGGGCAGTTCTTC.

CDR3 loop: CASSPAREGEKLFF. CDR3 nucleotides: TGTGCCAGCTCACCAGCTCGGGAGGGGGAAAAACTGTTTTTT. The V and J genes are TRBV18 and TRBJ1-4; a weak D match, TRBD1 (5 bases). The CDR3 covers 14 residues. Germline V gene lookup returns CDR1 KGHSH and CDR2 LQKENI. The V end lost 2 bases, the J end lost 8 bases, and 12 bases lay between the germline ends.

The gene calls are TRBV10-2 and TRBJ2-7; 9 bases map to TRBD1. The germline CDR1 and CDR2 sequences are WSHSY and SAAADI. The V and J ends lost 7 bases and 9 bases, in that order; junction bases with no gene match: 16. This CDR3 has 15 residues. CDR3 amino acids: CASKDEGTGFYGQYF. DNA for the CDR3: TGCGCCAGCAAAGACGAGGGGACAGGGTTTTATGGGCAGTACTTC.

The chain's CDR3 is CASSLGRVETQYF. In nucleotides, the CDR3 is TGCGCCAGCAGCTTGGGCAGGGTAGAGACCCAGTACTTC. The chain combines TRBV5-1 with TRBJ2-5; weak D call: TRBD1 (5 bases). Germline CDR1 SGHRS, CDR2 YFSETQ. The CDR3 covers 13 residues. Trimming cost V 0 bases and J 4 bases, with 7 bases left between them.

The J gene is TRBJ1-2, the V gene TRBV5-1, with TRBD1 matching 8 bases. Germline V gives CDR1 SGHRS, CDR2 YFSETQ. The V segment lost 3 bases and the J segment 6 bases; nucleotides outside the gene matches: 10. The CDR3 loop spans 15 amino acids. The CDR3 here is CASSSLGDRWDGYTF. CDR3 in DNA: TGCGCCAGCAGCTCCCTCGGGGACAGGTGGGATGGCTACACCTTC.

The chain carries TRBV6-6 and TRBJ2-1, with a tentative D call TRBD2 (6 bases). With 7 bases removed from V and 4 bases from J, the gap between germline ends came to 14 bases. CDR3 length: 14 amino acids. Germline CDR1 and CDR2: MNHNY and SVGAGI (reference sequence). The CDR3 bases are TGTGCCAGCAAGGCGGCTAGCGCGTACAATGAGCAGTTCTTC. Translating it yields CASKAASAYNEQFF.

The rearrangement joins TRBV5-1 to TRBJ2-7, with 11 bases identical to TRBD2. The trim removed 1 base at V and 7 bases at J, leaving 7 bases unmatched. In germline, CDR1 is SGHRS, CDR2 YFSETQ. There are 15 residues in the CDR3. CDR3 sequence (DNA): TGCGCCAGCAGCTTGCTAACTAGCGGGAGAGGGGAGCAGTACTTC. It encodes CASSLLTSGRGEQYF.

This sequence joins TRBV29-1 and TRBJ2-6, with 7 bases that match TRBD2. The length of the CDR3 is 16 residues. The trim removed 0 bases at V and 4 bases at J, leaving 6 bases unmatched. Germline lookup yields CDR1 SQVTM and CDR2 ANQGSEA. The CDR3 nucleotides read TGCAGCGTTGAAGATCGGCGGGAGAGAGGGGCCAACGTCCTGACTTTC. This translates into CSVEDRRERGANVLTF.

The V gene is TRBV6-5, the J gene TRBJ2-3, with no clear D. V lost 2 bases and J lost 9, with 9 bases in between. The length of the CDR3 is 12 residues. Germline V gives CDR1 MNHEY, CDR2 SVGAGI. CDR3 DNA: TGTGCCAGCAGTTACGACGAGGTAACGCAGTATTTT. The encoded protein is CASSYDEVTQYF.

This clone was seen a single time. J is TRBJ2-1 and V is TRBV10-1; D is possibly TRBD2 (6 bases). The CDR3 extends over 14 amino acids. Germline loops: CDR1 WNHNN, CDR2 SYGVQD (reference sequence). V lost 6 bases, J lost 5 bases, and 14 bases lay in between. Here the CDR3 DNA reads TGCGCCAGCAGGCCGGGACTGGGGAACAATGAGCAGTTCTTC. The encoded protein is CASRPGLGNNEQFF.

The chain has TRBV6-5 and TRBJ1-5, with 10 bases that match TRBD1. Germline V gene sequence: CDR1 MNHEY, CDR2 SVGAGI. Trimming cost V 7 bases and J 6 bases; bases outside gene matches: 6. The CDR3 totals 14 residues. Here the CDR3 reads CASTGTGVSQPQHF. The CDR3 bases are TGTGCCAGCACCGGGACAGGGGTGAGTCAGCCCCAGCATTTT.

This chain joins TRBV4-2 and TRBJ2-7; 9 nucleotides agree with TRBD2. V shed 1 base and J 7 bases; nucleotides not matched to a gene: 5. Looked up from germline, CDR1 is LGHNA and CDR2 is YNFKEQ. CDR3 length equals 14 residues. The CDR3 spells CASSQGLAGREQYF. DNA for the CDR3: TGTGCCAGCAGCCAAGGCCTAGCGGGAAGAGAGCAGTACTTC.

The chain's CDR3 is CASSPPGSGVYTQYF. The CDR3 nucleotides read TGTGCCAGCTCACCACCGGGTAGCGGGGTTTATACGCAGTATTTT. The chain employs TRBV18 and TRBJ2-3; TRBD2 matches at 8 bases. There are 15 residues in the CDR3. Per the germline V gene, CDR1 is KGHSH and CDR2 is LQKENI. Trimming took 0 bases from V and 7 from J; bases not matched to a gene: 6. The variable domain in full, completed from reference TRBV18 and TRBJ2-3, reads NAGVMQNPRHLVRRRGQEARLRCSPMKGHSHVYWYRQLPEEGLKFMVYLQKENIIDESGMPKERFSAEFPKEGPSILRIQQVVRGDSAAYFCASSPPGSGVYTQYFGPGTRLTVL.

The rearrangement uses TRBV5-1 and TRBJ2-3; perhaps D is TRBD1 or TRBD2 (6 bases each). This CDR3 region has 14 residues. Germline CDR1 SGHRS, CDR2 YFSETQ. V was cut by 1 base and J by 2 bases, with 8 bases left in between. This CDR3 is CASSLSGATDTQYF. For the CDR3, the DNA is TGCGCCAGCAGCTTGTCGGGGGCCACAGATACGCAGTATTTT.

The chain links TRBV18 to TRBJ1-1; D remains ambiguous. The CDR3 extends over 12 amino acids. Germline CDR1 reads KGHSH; CDR2 reads LQKENI. V was shortened by 6 bases and J by 6 bases, with 11 bases between the two germline ends. CDR3 sequence reads: CASSQWEAEAFF. CDR3 sequence (DNA): TGTGCCAGCTCCCAATGGGAGGCTGAAGCTTTCTTT.

The rearrangement uses TRBV6-6 and TRBJ1-5; D is ambiguous. This CDR3 is built from 15 residues. The germline gives CDR1 MNHNY, CDR2 SVGAGI (reference sequence). Trimming took 4 bases from V and 4 from J, leaving 14 bases between them. This chain's CDR3 is CASSLTARGNQPQHF. The DNA of the CDR3 is TGTGCCAGCAGTTTAACGGCTCGGGGAAATCAGCCCCAGCATTTT.

The chain carries TRBV28 and TRBJ1-1; D remains ambiguous. The germline gives CDR1 MDHEN, CDR2 SYDVKM. Trimming left V 2 bases short and J 3 bases short, with 7 bases between. This CDR3 is 13 amino acids long. The DNA of the CDR3 is TGTGCCAGCAGTTTAATCCTGGACACTGAAGCTTTCTTT. It is translated as CASSLILDTEAFF.

The V gene is TRBV5-6, the J gene TRBJ2-3, with TRBD2 matching over 8 bases. The CDR3 contains 17 residues. CDR1 and CDR2 (germline): SGHDT, YYEEEE. V was pared by 4 bases and J by 3 bases, with 13 bases of the junction left unmatched. The CDR3 loop is CASSVQGGGRKTDTQYF. In DNA form, the CDR3 reads TGTGCCAGCAGCGTGCAGGGTGGCGGGAGGAAGACAGATACGCAGTATTTT.

The V call is TRBV10-3, the J call TRBJ1-1, with D uncertain. The CDR3 length is 12 residues. Germline loops: CDR1 ENHRY, CDR2 SYGVKD. The V and J ends lost 2 bases and 7 bases respectively, with 8 bases between them. CDR3 DNA sequence: TGTGCCATCAGTGAGAGTCGCCGTGAAGCTTTCTTT. It specifies CAISESRREAFF.